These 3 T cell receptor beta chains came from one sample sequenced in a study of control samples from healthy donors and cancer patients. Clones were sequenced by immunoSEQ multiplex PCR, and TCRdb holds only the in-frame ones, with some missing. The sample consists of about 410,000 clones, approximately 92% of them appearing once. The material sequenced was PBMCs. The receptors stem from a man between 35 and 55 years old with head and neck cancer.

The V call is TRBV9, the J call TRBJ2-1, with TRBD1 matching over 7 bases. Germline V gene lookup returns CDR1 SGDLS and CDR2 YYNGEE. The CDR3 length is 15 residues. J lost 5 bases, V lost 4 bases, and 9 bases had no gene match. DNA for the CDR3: TGTGCCAGCAGCCCGGGGACAGCAACCCACAATGAGCAGTTCTTC. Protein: CASSPGTATHNEQFF.

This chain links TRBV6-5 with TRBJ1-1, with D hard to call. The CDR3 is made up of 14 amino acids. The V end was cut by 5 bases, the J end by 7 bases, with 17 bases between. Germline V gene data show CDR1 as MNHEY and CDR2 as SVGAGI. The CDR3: CASSPFKANFEAFF. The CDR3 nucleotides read TGTGCCAGCAGTCCCTTCAAGGCCAACTTTGAAGCTTTCTTT.

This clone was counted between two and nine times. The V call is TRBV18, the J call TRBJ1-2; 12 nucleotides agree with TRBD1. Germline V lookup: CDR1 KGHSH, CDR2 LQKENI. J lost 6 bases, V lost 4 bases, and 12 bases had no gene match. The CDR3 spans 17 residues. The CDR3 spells CASSQSTGTGGFDGYTF. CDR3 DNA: TGTGCCAGCTCACAAAGTACCGGGACAGGGGGCTTCGATGGCTACACCTTC.